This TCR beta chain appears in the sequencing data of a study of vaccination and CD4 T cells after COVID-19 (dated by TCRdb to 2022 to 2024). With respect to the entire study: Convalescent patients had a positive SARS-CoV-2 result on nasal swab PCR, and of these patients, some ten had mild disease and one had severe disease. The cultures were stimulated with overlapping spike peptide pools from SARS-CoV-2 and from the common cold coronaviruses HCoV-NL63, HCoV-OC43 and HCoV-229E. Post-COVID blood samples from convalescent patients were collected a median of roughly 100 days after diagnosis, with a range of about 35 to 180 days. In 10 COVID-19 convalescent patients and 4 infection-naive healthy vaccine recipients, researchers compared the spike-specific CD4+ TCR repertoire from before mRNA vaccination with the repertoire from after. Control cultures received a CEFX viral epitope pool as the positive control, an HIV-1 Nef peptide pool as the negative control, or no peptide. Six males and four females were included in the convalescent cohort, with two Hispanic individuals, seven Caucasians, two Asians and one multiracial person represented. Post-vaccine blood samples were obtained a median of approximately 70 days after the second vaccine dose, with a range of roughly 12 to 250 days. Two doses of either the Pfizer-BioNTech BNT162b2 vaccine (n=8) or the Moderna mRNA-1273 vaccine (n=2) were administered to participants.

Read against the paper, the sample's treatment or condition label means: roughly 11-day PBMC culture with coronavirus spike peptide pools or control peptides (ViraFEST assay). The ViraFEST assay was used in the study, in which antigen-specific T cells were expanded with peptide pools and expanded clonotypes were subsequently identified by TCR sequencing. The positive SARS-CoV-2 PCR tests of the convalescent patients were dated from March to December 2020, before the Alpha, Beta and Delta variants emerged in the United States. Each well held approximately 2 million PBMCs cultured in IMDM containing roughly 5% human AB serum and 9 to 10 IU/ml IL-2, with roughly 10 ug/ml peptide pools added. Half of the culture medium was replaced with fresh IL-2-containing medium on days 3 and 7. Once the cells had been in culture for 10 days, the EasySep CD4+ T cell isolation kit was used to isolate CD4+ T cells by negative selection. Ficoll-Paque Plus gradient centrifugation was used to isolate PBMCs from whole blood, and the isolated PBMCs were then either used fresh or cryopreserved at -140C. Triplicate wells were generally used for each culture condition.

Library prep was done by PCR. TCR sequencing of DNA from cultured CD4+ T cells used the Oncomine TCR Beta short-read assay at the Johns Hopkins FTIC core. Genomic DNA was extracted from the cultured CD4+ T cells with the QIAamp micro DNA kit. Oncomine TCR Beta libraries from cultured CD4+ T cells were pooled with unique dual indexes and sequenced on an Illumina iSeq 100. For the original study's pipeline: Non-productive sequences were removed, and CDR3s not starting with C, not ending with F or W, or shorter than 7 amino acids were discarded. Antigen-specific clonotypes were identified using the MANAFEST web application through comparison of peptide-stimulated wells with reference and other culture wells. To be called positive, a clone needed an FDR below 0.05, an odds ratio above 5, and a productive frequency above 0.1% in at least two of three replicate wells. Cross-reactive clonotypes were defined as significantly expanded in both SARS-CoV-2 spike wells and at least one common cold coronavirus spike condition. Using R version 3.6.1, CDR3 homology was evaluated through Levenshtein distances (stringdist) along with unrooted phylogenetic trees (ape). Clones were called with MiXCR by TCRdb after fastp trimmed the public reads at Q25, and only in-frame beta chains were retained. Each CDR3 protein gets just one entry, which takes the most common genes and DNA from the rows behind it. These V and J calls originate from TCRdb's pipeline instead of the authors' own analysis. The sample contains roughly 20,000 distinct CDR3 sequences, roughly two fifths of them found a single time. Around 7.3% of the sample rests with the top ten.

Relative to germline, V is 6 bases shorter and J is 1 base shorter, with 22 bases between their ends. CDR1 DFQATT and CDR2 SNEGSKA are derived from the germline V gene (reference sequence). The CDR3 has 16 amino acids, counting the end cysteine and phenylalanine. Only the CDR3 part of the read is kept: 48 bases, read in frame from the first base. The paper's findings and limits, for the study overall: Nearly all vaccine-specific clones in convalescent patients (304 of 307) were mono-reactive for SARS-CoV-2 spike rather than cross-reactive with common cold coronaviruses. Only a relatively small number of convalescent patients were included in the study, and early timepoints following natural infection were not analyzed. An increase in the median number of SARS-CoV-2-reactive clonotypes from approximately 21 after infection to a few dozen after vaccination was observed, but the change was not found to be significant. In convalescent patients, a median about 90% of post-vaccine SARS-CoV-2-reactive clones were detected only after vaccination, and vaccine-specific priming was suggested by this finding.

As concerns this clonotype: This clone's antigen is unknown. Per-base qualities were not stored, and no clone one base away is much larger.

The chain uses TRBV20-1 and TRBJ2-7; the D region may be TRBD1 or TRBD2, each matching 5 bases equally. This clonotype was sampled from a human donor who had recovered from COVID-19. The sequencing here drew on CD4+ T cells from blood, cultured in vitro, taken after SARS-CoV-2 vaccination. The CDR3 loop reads CSAGPTRSGWSYEQYF. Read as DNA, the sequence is TGCAGTGCGGGACCTACTAGGAGCGGCTGGTCCTACGAGCAGTACTTC.